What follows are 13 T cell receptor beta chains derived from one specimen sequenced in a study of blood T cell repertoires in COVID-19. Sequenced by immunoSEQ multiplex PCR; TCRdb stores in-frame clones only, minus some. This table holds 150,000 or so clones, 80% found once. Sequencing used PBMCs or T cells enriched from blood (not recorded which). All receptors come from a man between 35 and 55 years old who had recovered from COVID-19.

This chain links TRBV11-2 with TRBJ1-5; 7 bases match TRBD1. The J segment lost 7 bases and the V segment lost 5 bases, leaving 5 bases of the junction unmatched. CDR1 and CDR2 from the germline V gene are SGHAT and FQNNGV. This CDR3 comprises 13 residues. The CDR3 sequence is CASSTTGAQPQHF. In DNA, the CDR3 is TGTGCCAGCAGCACCACAGGGGCCCAGCCCCAGCATTTT.

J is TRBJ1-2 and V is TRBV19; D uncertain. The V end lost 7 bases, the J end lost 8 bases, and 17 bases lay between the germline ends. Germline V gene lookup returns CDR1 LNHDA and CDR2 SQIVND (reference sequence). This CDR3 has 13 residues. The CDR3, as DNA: TGTGCCAGTACCAAATCAGGCTTAAACGGCTACACCTTC. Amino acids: CASTKSGLNGYTF.

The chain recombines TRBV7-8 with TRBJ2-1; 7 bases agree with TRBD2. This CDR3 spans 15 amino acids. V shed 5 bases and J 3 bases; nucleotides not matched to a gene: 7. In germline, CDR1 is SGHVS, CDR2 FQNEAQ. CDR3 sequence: CASSQRGGDYNEQFF. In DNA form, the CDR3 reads TGTGCCAGCAGCCAACGCGGGGGAGACTACAATGAGCAGTTCTTC.

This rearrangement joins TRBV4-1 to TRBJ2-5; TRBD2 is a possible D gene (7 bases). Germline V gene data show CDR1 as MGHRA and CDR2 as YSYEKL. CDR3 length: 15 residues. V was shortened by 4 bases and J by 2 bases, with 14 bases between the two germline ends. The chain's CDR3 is CASSREGGQQETQYF. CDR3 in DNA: TGCGCCAGCAGCCGGGAGGGGGGACAACAAGAGACCCAGTACTTC.

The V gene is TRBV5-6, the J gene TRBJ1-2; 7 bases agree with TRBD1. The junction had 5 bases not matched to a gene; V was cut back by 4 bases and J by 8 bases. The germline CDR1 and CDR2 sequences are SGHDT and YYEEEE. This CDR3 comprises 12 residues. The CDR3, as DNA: TGTGCCAGCAGCGTGAGGGGGCGCGGCTACACCTTC. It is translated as CASSVRGRGYTF. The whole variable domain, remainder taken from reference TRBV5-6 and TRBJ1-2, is DAGVTQSPTHLIKTRGQQVTLRCSPKSGHDTVSWYQQALGQGPQFIFQYYEEEERQRGNFPDRFSGHQFPNYSSELNVNALLLGDSALYLCASSVRGRGYTFGSGTRLTVV.

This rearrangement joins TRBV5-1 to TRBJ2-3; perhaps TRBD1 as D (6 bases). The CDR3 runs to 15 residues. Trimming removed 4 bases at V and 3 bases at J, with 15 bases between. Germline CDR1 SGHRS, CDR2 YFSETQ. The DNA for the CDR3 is TGCGCCAGCAGCCCAGGGGAGTGGTCAACAGATACGCAGTATTTT. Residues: CASSPGEWSTDTQYF.

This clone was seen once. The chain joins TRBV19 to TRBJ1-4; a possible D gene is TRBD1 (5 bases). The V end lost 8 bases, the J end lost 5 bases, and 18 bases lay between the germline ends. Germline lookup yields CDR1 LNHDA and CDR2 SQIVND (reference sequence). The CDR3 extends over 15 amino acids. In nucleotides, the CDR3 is TGTGCCAGTTATAATGGGGCAGGGAAAAATGAAAAACTGTTTTTT. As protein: CASYNGAGKNEKLFF.

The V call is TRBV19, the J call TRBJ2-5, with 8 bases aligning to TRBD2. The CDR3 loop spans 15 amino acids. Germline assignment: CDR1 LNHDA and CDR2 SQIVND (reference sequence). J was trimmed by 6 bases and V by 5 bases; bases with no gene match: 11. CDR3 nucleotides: TGTGCCAGTAGTCCCCCGGGGGGGCCGGTGAAGACCCAGTACTTC. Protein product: CASSPPGGPVKTQYF.

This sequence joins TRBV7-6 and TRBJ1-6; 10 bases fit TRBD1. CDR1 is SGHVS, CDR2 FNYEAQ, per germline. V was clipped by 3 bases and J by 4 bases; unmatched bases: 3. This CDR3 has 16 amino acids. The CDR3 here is CASSLTGGGYNSPLHF. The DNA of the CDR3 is TGTGCCAGCAGCTTGACAGGGGGCGGATATAATTCACCCCTCCACTTT.

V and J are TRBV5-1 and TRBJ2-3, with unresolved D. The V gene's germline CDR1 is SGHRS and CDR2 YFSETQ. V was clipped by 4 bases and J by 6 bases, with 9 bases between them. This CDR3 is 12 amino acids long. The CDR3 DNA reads TGCGCCAGCAGCCTTGCTAGTGATACGCAGTATTTT. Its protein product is CASSLASDTQYF.

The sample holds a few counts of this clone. CDR3 residues: CASSLSGGPPSYNSPLHF. The CDR3 nucleotides are TGTGCCAGCAGTTTATCCGGGGGGCCCCCCTCCTATAATTCACCCCTCCACTTT. The chain is built from TRBV27 and TRBJ1-6; D may be TRBD1 (6 bases). Germline loops: CDR1 MNHEY, CDR2 SMNVEV (reference sequence). V was clipped by 0 bases and J by 0 bases, with 12 bases between them. This CDR3 contains 18 residues.

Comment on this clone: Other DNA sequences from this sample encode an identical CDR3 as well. The DNA for the CDR3 is TGTGCCTGGAGCCCGACGCGGGAAGCTTTCTTT. Its translation: CAWSPTREAFF. The chain carries TRBV30 and TRBJ1-1, with D hard to call. V was clipped by 3 bases and J by 8 bases, with 10 bases between them. Germline V gene lookup returns CDR1 GTSNPN and CDR2 SVGIG (reference sequence). CDR3 length: 11 residues.

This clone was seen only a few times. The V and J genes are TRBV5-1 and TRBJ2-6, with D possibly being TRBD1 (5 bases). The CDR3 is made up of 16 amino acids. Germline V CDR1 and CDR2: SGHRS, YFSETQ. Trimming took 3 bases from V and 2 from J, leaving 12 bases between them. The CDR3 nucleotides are TGCGCCAGCAGCTCCAGGGTAGGGGCTGGGGCCAACGTCCTGACTTTC. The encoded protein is CASSSRVGAGANVLTF.